The sample holds many counts of the clone carrying this T cell receptor (beta chain). Its antigen remains unknown. The CDR3 runs to 14 residues. V shed 4 bases and J shed 7 bases, with 14 bases lying between them. Unique molecular identifiers, one per molecule, were present on every TCR cDNA molecule. One entry per CDR3 protein, called by TCRdb with MiXCR from the 5' RACE reads. The profile shows some 83,000 distinct CDR3 sequences, approximately 8% of them singletons. This sample stems from a study of spatial heterogeneity in lung cancer. Study results and limitations: More often at tumor resection than at routine follow-up, ubiquitous expanded tumor TCRs were detected in the blood.

Time point of the sample: sample taken at primary tumor resection. The sequencing used PBMCs, collected at surgery. V usage is TRBV12-3 or TRBV12-4 and J usage is TRBJ1-5; TRBD1 is a possible D gene (5 bases). This sequence was found in a male donor with early-stage non-small cell lung cancer. The CDR3: CASSSGLPRQPQHF. Here the CDR3 DNA reads TGTGCCAGCAGTTCGGGACTACCGAGGCAGCCCCAGCATTTT.